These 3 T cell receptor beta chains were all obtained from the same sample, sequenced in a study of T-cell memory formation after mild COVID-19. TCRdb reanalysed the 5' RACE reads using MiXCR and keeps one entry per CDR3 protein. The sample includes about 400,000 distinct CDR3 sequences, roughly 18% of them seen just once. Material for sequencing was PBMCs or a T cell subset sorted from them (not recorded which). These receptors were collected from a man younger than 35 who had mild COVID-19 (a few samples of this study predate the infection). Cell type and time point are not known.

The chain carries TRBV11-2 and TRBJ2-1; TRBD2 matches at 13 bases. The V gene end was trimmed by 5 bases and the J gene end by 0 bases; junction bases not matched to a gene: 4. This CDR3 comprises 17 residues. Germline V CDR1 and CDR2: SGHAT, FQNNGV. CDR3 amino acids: CASSGTSGASSYNEQFF. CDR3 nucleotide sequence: TGTGCCAGCAGCGGGACTAGCGGGGCGAGCTCCTACAATGAGCAGTTCTTC.

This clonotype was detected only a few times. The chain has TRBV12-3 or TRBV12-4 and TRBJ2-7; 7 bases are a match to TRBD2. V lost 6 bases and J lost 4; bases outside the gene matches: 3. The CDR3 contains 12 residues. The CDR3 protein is CASRLGGYEQYF. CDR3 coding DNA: TGTGCCAGCAGACTGGGAGGGTACGAGCAGTACTTC.

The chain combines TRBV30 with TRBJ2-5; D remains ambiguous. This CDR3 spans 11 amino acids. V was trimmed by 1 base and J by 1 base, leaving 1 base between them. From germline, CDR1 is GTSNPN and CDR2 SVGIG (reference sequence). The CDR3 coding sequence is TGTGCCTGGAGTGCCCAAGAGACCCAGTACTTC. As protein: CAWSAQETQYF.